The T cell receptor beta chain described here comes from a study of shared clonotypes between healthy human individuals. V lost 5 bases and J 5 bases, leaving 11 bases between the germline ends. The CDR3 totals 13 residues. Looked up from germline, CDR1 is KGHSH and CDR2 is LQKENI. Profiling relied on immunoSEQ multiplex PCR, and the TCRdb table lists in-frame clones only, not all of them. The sample contains about half a million clones, around 85% of which appear only once. This chain links TRBV18 with TRBJ2-3; D may correspond to TRBD1 or TRBD2 (5 bases each). The sample comprised PBMCs. This receptor was obtained from a woman aged 35 to 49 in good health. Some clones in this sample may be carry-over from other donors' samples. For the CDR3, the DNA is TGTGCCAGCTCAGGGGGAGCGCAAGATACGCAGTATTTT. This translates into CASSGGAQDTQYF.